This T cell receptor beta chain appears in the sequencing data of a study of response to subunit inactivated influenza vaccine. Points from the study as a whole: Researchers suggested that each seasonal influenza vaccination recruits few new T cells.

TCRdb re-derived calls from the RT-PCR reads in MiXCR, one entry per CDR3 protein. The sample consists of 500,000 to 550,000 distinct CDR3 sequences, around 8% of them appearing once. This clonotype showed up many times. Its target is unknown. The length of the CDR3 is 17 residues. With V trimmed by 2 bases and J by 5 bases, 10 bases remained unmatched. The germline V gene has CDR1 MGHDK and CDR2 SYGVNS. Sequenced material: PBMCs from blood, taken less than 30 months after vaccination. This TCR was recovered from a man aged 50 to 69 who received an inactivated influenza vaccine. The rearrangement joins TRBV25-1 to TRBJ2-3; TRBD2 agrees at 10 bases. The CDR3 reads CASSEGSSGRGGDTQYF. CDR3 DNA sequence: TGTGCCAGCAGTGAAGGGTCTAGCGGGAGAGGCGGAGATACGCAGTATTTT.